A selection of T cell receptor beta chains follows, all from one sample in a study of control samples from healthy donors and cancer patients. The table came from immunoSEQ multiplex PCR; TCRdb's copy has only in-frame clones and leaves some out. The profile shows roughly 150,000 clones, more than 85% of them singletons. Sequenced input: blood. Receptors were obtained from a man aged 50-59 years in good health. CDR3s include the opening cysteine and the closing phenylalanine or tryptophan. The order of the fields is CDR3 length, V gene, D gene, J gene, CDR3 protein. D genes are given only for firm matches.

11	TRBV7-9	NA	TRBJ2-7	CASSPNYEQYF
11	TRBV29-1	NA	TRBJ1-2	CSVEIIGGYTF
15	TRBV19	NA	TRBJ1-2	CASSLTGTTNYGYTF
15	TRBV28	TRBD2	TRBJ2-7	CASSSRPGLAGQVDF
14	TRBV7-9	NA	TRBJ2-3	CASSFDKEGNTQYF
13	TRBV28	NA	TRBJ2-7	CASSILGRYEQYF
11	TRBV2	NA	TRBJ1-3	CASSEGNTIYF
14	TRBV3-1/TRBV3-2	TRBD2	TRBJ2-7	CASSQAIAGYEQYF
13	TRBV25-1	TRBD1	TRBJ1-4	CASSFRTGEKLFF
14	TRBV7-2	NA	TRBJ1-2	CASSNIQGDYGYTF
15	TRBV29-1	NA	TRBJ2-3	CSVGDVRGITDTQYF
19	TRBV4-1	TRBD1	TRBJ1-6	CASSQEGQGLGTYNSPLHF
14	TRBV10-3	NA	TRBJ1-1	CAISEVTGNTEAFF
15	TRBV28	TRBD1	TRBJ1-6	CASRGMTGEVSPLHF
15	TRBV7-2	NA	TRBJ2-7	CASSKGAGWSYEQYF
15	TRBV6-1	TRBD1	TRBJ2-3	CASSESGAGGDTQYF
12	TRBV20-1	NA	TRBJ1-1	CSASNENTEAFF
13	TRBV3-1/TRBV3-2	NA	TRBJ2-1	CASSQGNYNEQFF
12	TRBV7-9	NA	TRBJ1-2	CASSLEGYGYTF
15	TRBV24-1	NA	TRBJ2-2	CATSDSTENTGELFF
13	TRBV10-1	TRBD1	TRBJ1-5	CASSTGGNQPQHF
15	TRBV6-5	TRBD1	TRBJ2-3	CASSTWDSPTDTQYF
14	TRBV7-9	NA	TRBJ1-3	CASRGEGSGNTIYF
15	TRBV25-1	NA	TRBJ1-2	CASSGEGGFNYGYTF
13	TRBV7-9	TRBD2	TRBJ2-5	CASSFAGVETQYF
16	TRBV9	NA	TRBJ2-3	CASSVESGVLTDTQYF
14	TRBV6-6	TRBD1	TRBJ2-7	CASSVRQGVYEQYF
14	TRBV10-3	TRBD1	TRBJ1-1	CAISESLGQAQAFF
13	TRBV19	NA	TRBJ1-4	CASNRQENEKLFF
11	TRBV2	NA	TRBJ2-7	CASSEGYEQYF
16	TRBV19	NA	TRBJ2-3	CASTNSGGRVADTQYF
14	TRBV13	TRBD2	TRBJ2-7	CASSLERDAYEQYF
16	TRBV14	NA	TRBJ1-3	CASSQTSEFSGNTIYF
12	TRBV3-1/TRBV3-2	TRBD2	TRBJ2-1	CASSQATSGAFF
15	TRBV19	NA	TRBJ1-3	CASSISLISGNTIYF
15	TRBV18	TRBD2	TRBJ2-7	CASSIRREGPYEQYF
14	TRBV29-1	TRBD1	TRBJ1-3	CSASDRGAGNTIYF
13	TRBV7-9	NA	TRBJ2-2	CASSFSTSGELFF
12	TRBV19	NA	TRBJ1-2	CASKDRYYGYTF
13	TRBV7-9	TRBD1	TRBJ1-1	CASSYGQGRGAFF
13	TRBV27	NA	TRBJ2-7	CASSLNKEGEQYF
14	TRBV27	NA	TRBJ1-4	CASSLRRETQKLFF
15	TRBV13	NA	TRBJ1-3	CASSLRPDSGNTIYF
18	TRBV7-9	TRBD2	TRBJ2-3	CASSLGTSGRAWTDTQYF
14	TRBV18	TRBD1	TRBJ2-5	CASSPGQSQETQYF
14	TRBV7-3	NA	TRBJ2-3	CASSGDSEPPKEYF
14	TRBV29-1	TRBD1	TRBJ1-3	CSVGETGPGNTIYF
16	TRBV27	NA	TRBJ2-7	CASSLSSQATSYEQYF
14	TRBV3-1/TRBV3-2	TRBD1	TRBJ2-7	CASSPAGGPYEQYF
14	TRBV7-6	TRBD2	TRBJ2-7	CASSSSGRNNEQYF
15	TRBV19	TRBD2	TRBJ2-7	CASSTTSGRAYEQYF
13	TRBV11-3	TRBD1	TRBJ2-7	CASSSTGGSEQYF
10	TRBV11-2	NA	TRBJ2-5	CASGTETQYF
15	TRBV27	NA	TRBJ2-5	CASSLTREIQETQYF
11	TRBV20-1	NA	TRBJ2-5	CSGSNGETQYF